One and the same sample provided the 25 T cell receptor beta chains below, sequenced in a study of T cell responses to AZD1222 COVID-19 vaccine. The method was immunoSEQ multiplex PCR; TCRdb's version includes in-frame clones alone and lacks a portion of them. The table records about 160,000 clones, roughly nine tenths of them present only once. The material sequenced was peripheral blood, taken on day 0 of AZD1222 vaccination. Receptor source: an adult in good health.

V usage is TRBV7-2 and J usage is TRBJ2-3; TRBD2 matches 11 bases. J gave up 4 bases and V 6 bases, and 3 bases lay outside the gene matches. Germline V gene data show CDR1 as SGHTA and CDR2 as FQGNSA. The CDR3 extends over 14 amino acids. CDR3 nucleotides: TGTGCCAGCAGGCCTAGCGGGGGGCCAGATACGCAGTATTTT. As protein: CASRPSGGPDTQYF.

This rearrangement joins TRBV9 to TRBJ2-2, with 9 bases lining up with TRBD1. The trim removed 6 bases at V and 7 bases at J, leaving 7 bases unmatched. The CDR3 is 14 residues long. The V gene's germline CDR1 is SGDLS and CDR2 YYNGEE. This CDR3 is CASTRTGGVGELFF. CDR3 nucleotides: TGTGCCAGCACCCGAACAGGGGGCGTCGGGGAGCTGTTTTTT.

The chain combines TRBV11-3 with TRBJ1-6; D unresolved. Germline V gives CDR1 SGHNT, CDR2 YENEEA. The germline V and J ends were trimmed by 6 bases and 5 bases, with 17 bases remaining between them. This CDR3 has 16 residues. DNA for the CDR3: TGTGCCAGCAGGCAATCGGTCGCAGCTCATAATTCACCCCTCCACTTT. Encoded protein: CASRQSVAAHNSPLHF.

This clone was found once. This chain joins TRBV28 and TRBJ1-6; TRBD1 is a possible D gene (6 bases). Germline V lookup: CDR1 MDHEN, CDR2 SYDVKM. The CDR3 has 16 residues. Trimming pared 6 bases from V and 9 bases from J, leaving 21 bases between. CDR3 nucleotide sequence: TGTGCCAGCAGACTACGAGGGGGGTATGGTGCTTCACCCCTCCACTTT. This gives the protein CASRLRGGYGASPLHF.

The chain carries TRBV28 and TRBJ2-3; TRBD2 matches 8 bases. The J segment lost 1 base and the V segment lost 6 bases, leaving 6 bases of the junction unmatched. CDR1 and CDR2 (germline): MDHEN, SYDVKM. CDR3 length: 15 residues. CDR3 DNA sequence: TGTGCCAGCAGGCACACGACTAGCGGCACAGATACGCAGTATTTT. Amino acids: CASRHTTSGTDTQYF.

This chain joins TRBV18 and TRBJ1-1; 10 positions match TRBD1. Germline trimming cut 2 bases from V and 4 bases from J; bases unmatched to any gene: 7. Germline V gene sequence: CDR1 KGHSH, CDR2 LQKENI. CDR3 length: 16 amino acids. The DNA of the CDR3 is TGTGCCAGCTCACCAATTCCGGGACAGGGGACCACTGAAGCTTTCTTT. It is translated as CASSPIPGQGTTEAFF.

The V gene is TRBV10-1, the J gene TRBJ2-1; 9 nucleotides align to TRBD1. There are 18 residues in the CDR3. V gave up 6 bases and J gave up 7 bases; unmatched junction bases: 19. The V gene's germline CDR1 is WNHNN and CDR2 SYGVQD (reference sequence). CDR3: CASRTENRDRVSGNEQFF. The CDR3 region has the DNA TGCGCCAGCAGGACGGAGAACCGGGACAGGGTATCGGGGAATGAGCAGTTCTTC.

The V call is TRBV3-1 (or the pseudogene TRBV3-2), the J call TRBJ2-6; D not certain. The germline V and J ends were trimmed by 5 bases and 2 bases, with 10 bases remaining between them. The germline V gene encodes CDR1 LGHDT and CDR2 YNNKEL (reference sequence). This CDR3 is 15 amino acids long. The CDR3 nucleotides read TGTGCCAGCAGCTACAGTGGTGCTGGGGCCAACGTCCTGACTTTC. Amino acid sequence: CASSYSGAGANVLTF.

The chain combines TRBV6-2 or TRBV6-3 with TRBJ1-1, with a possible D match to TRBD1 (5 bases). The germline V gene encodes CDR1 MNHEY and CDR2 SVGEGT. With 4 bases removed from V and 5 bases from J, the gap between germline ends came to 14 bases. CDR3 length: 14 amino acids. Written as DNA, the CDR3 is TGTGCCAGCAGTTCTCAGGGTTCGTTGACTGAAGCTTTCTTT. It is translated as CASSSQGSLTEAFF.

Here the CDR3 reads CATSLDRAQPQHF. In DNA form, the CDR3 reads TGTGCCACCAGCCTGGACAGAGCTCAGCCCCAGCATTTT. This rearrangement joins TRBV15 to TRBJ1-5; TRBD1 might be the D (6 bases). V lost 5 bases and J lost 6, with 11 bases in between. The CDR3 is 13 amino acids. Germline-derived CDR1 and CDR2 are LNHNV and YYDKDF (reference sequence).

This rearrangement joins TRBV28 to TRBJ1-1; D gene ambiguous. V was shortened by 2 bases and J by 0 bases, with 10 bases between the two germline ends. Germline CDR1 MDHEN, CDR2 SYDVKM. This CDR3 is built from 15 residues. The CDR3 reads CASSLRRIMNTEAFF. The CDR3 DNA reads TGTGCCAGCAGTTTAAGACGGATTATGAACACTGAAGCTTTCTTT.

CDR3 bases: TGTGCCAGCAGCGGCGGACAGTACTCCTACAATGAGCAGTTCTTC. Amino acid sequence: CASSGGQYSYNEQFF. The chain is built from TRBV9 and TRBJ2-1, with a possible D match to TRBD1 (6 bases). The CDR3 extends over 15 amino acids. The V end was cut by 3 bases, the J end by 0 bases, with 10 bases between. Per germline, CDR1 SGDLS and CDR2 YYNGEE.

The V gene is TRBV11-3, the J gene TRBJ2-1; D is possibly TRBD1 (7 bases). Looked up from germline, CDR1 is SGHNT and CDR2 is YENEEA. There are 18 residues in the CDR3. V lost 0 bases, J lost 1 base, and 16 bases lay in between. The CDR3 loop is CASSLEGGAGGSYNEQFF. As DNA, the CDR3 is TGTGCCAGCAGCTTAGAAGGAGGGGCAGGGGGTTCCTACAATGAGCAGTTCTTC.

This clone was seen once. This sequence joins TRBV7-9 and TRBJ2-6; 7 bases are a match to TRBD1. The germline gives CDR1 SEHNR, CDR2 FQNEAQ (reference sequence). Trimming took 5 bases from V and 0 from J; bases not matched to a gene: 10. The CDR3 is 18 amino acids. CDR3 sequence (DNA): TGTGCCAGCAGCATCAGGGGGAATTTACTCTCTGGGGCCAACGTCCTGACTTTC. Its translation: CASSIRGNLLSGANVLTF.

This clone came up once. The CDR3 nucleotides are TGTGCCAGCAGTTCACCTACGTGGCAGAAGAACACTGAAGCTTTCTTT. This codes for CASSSPTWQKNTEAFF. The chain uses TRBV28 and TRBJ1-1; D uncertain. Germline V gene data show CDR1 as MDHEN and CDR2 as SYDVKM. CDR3 length equals 16 residues. Trimming removed 4 bases from V and 1 base from J, with 16 bases in between.

This sequence joins TRBV3-1 (or the pseudogene TRBV3-2) and TRBJ2-5, with TRBD1 matching over 9 bases. The length of the CDR3 is 15 residues. Germline V CDR1 and CDR2: LGHDT, YNNKEL (reference sequence). J was trimmed by 3 bases and V by 2 bases; bases with no gene match: 4. This CDR3 is CASSQRGQGKETQYF. In DNA form, the CDR3 reads TGTGCCAGCAGCCAACGGGGACAGGGAAAAGAGACCCAGTACTTC.

The J gene is TRBJ1-1, the V gene TRBV7-9; D might be TRBD1 (5 bases). V lost 6 bases and J lost 6, with 14 bases in between. The CDR3 spans 13 residues. Germline CDR1 SEHNR, CDR2 FQNEAQ (reference sequence). In DNA, the CDR3 is TGTGCCAGCAGTCGAAGCAGGGAAGCTGAAGCTTTCTTT. Translated: CASSRSREAEAFF.

CDR3 sequence (DNA): TGCACCAGCAGTTACAGGGGGCTTAATCAGCCCCAGCATTTT. It yields the protein CTSSYRGLNQPQHF. The J gene is TRBJ1-5, the V gene TRBV1; no DNA check was done on the table's D call, TRBD1. TRBV1 is labeled a pseudogene. The CDR3 totals 14 residues.

This clone occurred once. The sample carries other DNA sequences with the same CDR3. V is TRBV4-3 and J is TRBJ1-5; D gene uncertain. With 0 bases removed from V and 7 bases from J, the gap between germline ends came to 7 bases. This CDR3 is 13 amino acids long. CDR1 and CDR2 from the germline V gene are LGHNA and YSLEER. The CDR3 reads CASSQDVGQPQHF. The CDR3 coding sequence is TGCGCCAGCAGCCAAGATGTAGGGCAGCCCCAGCATTTT.

The gene calls are TRBV25-1 and TRBJ2-7; D remains ambiguous. V was trimmed by 4 bases and J by 5 bases, leaving 6 bases between them. This CDR3 contains 11 residues. CDR1 and CDR2 (germline): MGHDK, SYGVNS. The CDR3 here is CASSGYNEQYF. In nucleotides, the CDR3 is TGTGCCAGCAGTGGATATAACGAGCAGTACTTC.

The rearrangement joins TRBV5-1 to TRBJ1-1; 7 nucleotides line up with TRBD1. This CDR3 comprises 17 residues. Per the germline V gene, CDR1 is SGHRS and CDR2 is YFSETQ. After removal of 0 bases from V and 2 bases from J, the junction contained 10 bases not matched to a gene. In DNA, the CDR3 is TGCGCCAGCAGCTTGGGAGACAGGGTTCGGCTCAACACTGAAGCTTTCTTT. As protein: CASSLGDRVRLNTEAFF.

This rearrangement joins TRBV7-9 to TRBJ2-7, with 8 bases identical to TRBD1. CDR1 and CDR2 from the germline V gene are SEHNR and FQNEAQ (reference sequence). CDR3 length: 15 amino acids. Unmatched junction bases numbered 7, after V lost 5 bases and J lost 1 base. The CDR3 loop is CASSPWTGTSYEQYF. CDR3 in DNA: TGTGCCAGCAGCCCGTGGACAGGGACTTCCTACGAGCAGTACTTC.

The chain uses TRBV20-1 and TRBJ1-1; no clear D gene. The CDR3 runs 10 residues. Deletions cut 6 bases from V and 11 bases from J, with 13 bases between. CDR1 is DFQATT, CDR2 SNEGSKA, per germline (reference sequence). CDR3 nucleotide sequence: TGCAGTGCGCCCCCCGTAGTGGCTTTCTTT. Residues: CSAPPVVAFF.

The J gene is TRBJ2-2, the V gene TRBV30; TRBD1 agrees at 7 bases. Germline V CDR1 and CDR2: GTSNPN, SVGIG (reference sequence). V shed 7 bases and J 5 bases; nucleotides not matched to a gene: 7. The CDR3 spans 13 residues. The CDR3, as DNA: TGTGCCTACCTAAACAGGGGTACCGGGGAGCTGTTTTTT. It specifies CAYLNRGTGELFF.

V is TRBV5-1 and J is TRBJ2-7, with TRBD2 identical over 15 bases. This CDR3 comprises 17 residues. Germline-derived CDR1 and CDR2 are SGHRS and YFSETQ. V was pared by 5 bases and J by 0 bases, with 6 bases of the junction left unmatched. The DNA of the CDR3 is TGCGCCAGCAGACGGGGACTAGCGGGAGGAGACTCCTACGAGCAGTACTTC. Its protein is CASRRGLAGGDSYEQYF. Drawing the rest from reference TRBV5-1 and TRBJ2-7, the complete variable domain is KAGVTQTPRYLIKTRGQQVTLSCSPISGHRSVSWYQQTPGQGLQFLFEYFSETQRNKGNFPGRFSGRQFSNSRSEMNVSTLELGDSALYLCASRRGLAGGDSYEQYFGPGTRLTVT.